The 31 T cell receptor beta chains reported below all come from one sample, sequenced in a study of synovial regulatory T cells in juvenile arthritis. Study results and caveats: Inflammation-associated Treg cells in blood had less TCR diversity than the remaining blood Treg cells.

TCRdb's table, derived via immunoSEQ multiplex PCR, lists solely in-frame clones and lacks some. This table holds 930 or so clones. What these receptors recognize is not known. Sequences were obtained from Treg cells from blood. Subset defined: HLA-DR+ inflammation-associated blood Treg cells. The receptors stem from a donor aged 2-30 years with juvenile idiopathic arthritis.

According to its frequency, this clone is medium-sized. The gene calls are TRBV5-1 and TRBJ2-2; lacking DNA, the TRBD2 call made by TCRdb goes unchecked. Germline CDR1 reads SGHRS; CDR2 reads YFSETQ. The CDR3 is 18 residues long. No DNA has been recorded. This chain's CDR3 is CASSLGDGPSGSTGELFF.

Its frequency marks this clone as medium-sized (0.01 to 0.1%). V gene TRBV6-6 combines with J gene TRBJ2-7; absent DNA, TCRdb's TRBD1 call cannot be checked. From germline, CDR1 is MNHNY and CDR2 SVGAGI (reference sequence). The CDR3 length is 12 residues. No DNA accompanies this entry. CDR3 protein: CASSYTGEEQYF.

This clone is deemed medium-sized by its frequency. The V call is TRBV5-5, the J call TRBJ1-6. The CDR3 has 15 amino acids. No DNA has been recorded. Germline values: CDR1 SGHKS, CDR2 YYEKEE (reference sequence). The CDR3 is CASSSAEGSRSPLHF.

This clone registers medium-sized (0.01 to 0.1%) by frequency. The CDR3 reads CATVRSLNTEAFF. V and J are TRBV10-3 and TRBJ1-1. CDR3 length: 13 residues. A DNA sequence was not provided. Germline CDR1 is ENHRY and CDR2 is SYGVKD.

This clone ranks as medium-sized in terms of frequency. The chain is built from TRBV5-5 and TRBJ2-6; the D gene TCRdb calls, TRBD2, cannot be checked with no DNA. Per germline, CDR1 SGHKS and CDR2 YYEKEE (reference sequence). The CDR3 has 13 amino acids. There is no recorded DNA. The CDR3 is CASSYSGANVLTF.

This clone is identified as medium-sized (0.01 to 0.1%) from frequency. The chain is built from TRBV6-6 and TRBJ2-4; TCRdb picks TRBD1, but there is no DNA to check that call. This CDR3 spans 15 amino acids. No DNA appears here. Germline values: CDR1 MNHNY, CDR2 SVGAGI (reference sequence). The CDR3 sequence is CASSYPRVAKNIQYF.

Frequency places this clone as medium-sized. The V gene is TRBV12-5, the J gene TRBJ2-1; TCRdb outputs TRBD2, but without DNA this stays unchecked. The CDR3 consists of 17 residues. Only the protein is on record. Per the germline V gene, CDR1 is LGHNT and CDR2 is FRNRAP. The CDR3 reads CASGFIRLAGEANEQFF.

Judged by frequency, this clone is medium-sized. The rearrangement links TRBV20-1 to TRBJ1-1; the D gene TCRdb calls, TRBD1, cannot be checked with no DNA. Germline V lookup: CDR1 DFQATT, CDR2 SNEGSKA (reference sequence). The CDR3 has 11 amino acids. No DNA sequence was recorded. The CDR3 loop is CSAAIDRAAFF.

Measured by frequency, this clone is medium-sized. This sequence joins TRBV18 and TRBJ2-2; TCRdb picks TRBD2, but there is no DNA to check that call. This CDR3 comprises 17 residues. No DNA has been recorded. Germline CDR1 reads KGHSH; CDR2 reads LQKENI. The chain's CDR3 is CASSPPGTSGLTGELFF. Together with reference TRBV18 and TRBJ2-2, the CDR3 gives the full variable domain: NAGVMQNPRHLVRRRGQEARLRCSPMKGHSHVYWYRQLPEEGLKFMVYLQKENIIDESGMPKERFSAEFPKEGPSILRIQQVVRGDSAAYFCASSPPGTSGLTGELFFGEGSRLTVL.

By frequency, this clone registers medium-sized (0.01 to 0.1%). The V gene is TRBV10-2, the J gene TRBJ2-1; there is no DNA to check the TCRdb D call of TRBD2. This CDR3 spans 15 amino acids. The DNA sequence is not available. Germline CDR1 reads WSHSY; CDR2 reads SAAADI. The CDR3 protein is CASSESAGGHGEQFF.

This clone shows up as medium-sized (0.01 to 0.1%) by frequency. The chain combines TRBV5-6 with TRBJ2-3. This CDR3 is 15 amino acids long. Only the protein is on record. Looked up from germline, CDR1 is SGHDT and CDR2 is YYEEEE. The CDR3 protein is CASSLGWGTTDTQYF. The whole variable domain, filled in from reference TRBV5-6 and TRBJ2-3, reads DAGVTQSPTHLIKTRGQQVTLRCSPKSGHDTVSWYQQALGQGPQFIFQYYEEEERQRGNFPDRFSGHQFPNYSSELNVNALLLGDSALYLCASSLGWGTTDTQYFGPGTRLTVL.

This clone is labeled medium-sized based on frequency. The gene calls are TRBV18 and TRBJ2-1. From germline, CDR1 is KGHSH and CDR2 LQKENI. The CDR3 sequence is 16 residues long. Only the protein is available. The CDR3 spells CASSPLWQSSYNEQFF.

This clone ranks as medium-sized in terms of frequency. The J gene is TRBJ1-2, the V gene TRBV5-1. The CDR3 sequence is 14 residues long. No DNA was logged. Germline V gives CDR1 SGHRS, CDR2 YFSETQ. The CDR3 sequence: CASSFTSASWGYTF. The full variable domain, with the rest looked up from reference TRBV5-1 and TRBJ1-2, is KAGVTQTPRYLIKTRGQQVTLSCSPISGHRSVSWYQQTPGQGLQFLFEYFSETQRNKGNFPGRFSGRQFSNSRSEMNVSTLELGDSALYLCASSFTSASWGYTFGSGTRLTVV.

According to its frequency, this clone is medium-sized (0.01 to 0.1%). The chain joins TRBV7-9 to TRBJ2-1; TCRdb gives TRBD2 as the D gene, but with no DNA this cannot be confirmed. Germline V gene lookup returns CDR1 SEHNR and CDR2 FQNEAQ (reference sequence). The CDR3 contains 13 residues. The DNA is unrecorded. The CDR3 region is CASGPWRHDEQFF.

This clone is deemed medium-sized (0.01 to 0.1%) by its frequency. The V and J genes are TRBV4-2 and TRBJ2-7; TCRdb lists TRBD2, though no DNA is available to test this call. Germline CDR1 is LGHNA and CDR2 is YNFKEQ. This CDR3 has 15 amino acids. No DNA sequence is on record. CDR3 region: CASSPGLAGYYEQYF.

Its frequency marks this clone as medium-sized. The chain couples TRBV2 to TRBJ2-7; TCRdb returns TRBD2, unconfirmable since there is no DNA. CDR1 is SNHLY, CDR2 FYNNEI, per germline. The CDR3 is made up of 15 amino acids. This entry has no DNA. The CDR3 region is CASRETRGPGYEQYF. The variable domain in full, with the rest retrieved from reference TRBV2 and TRBJ2-7, is EPEVTQTPSHQVTQMGQEVILRCVPISNHLYFYWYRQILGQKVEFLVSFYNNEISEKSEIFDDQFSVERPDGSNFTLKIRSTKLEDSAMYFCASRETRGPGYEQYFGPGTRLTVT.

Judged by frequency, this clone is medium-sized. CDR3 sequence reads: CASRPGRWGYTF. V and J are TRBV19 and TRBJ1-2. Per the germline V gene, CDR1 is LNHDA and CDR2 is SQIVND (reference sequence). The length of the CDR3 is 12 residues. Only the protein is on record. Full variable domain (rest looked up from reference TRBV19 and TRBJ1-2): DGGITQSPKYLFRKEGQNVTLSCEQNLNHDAMYWYRQDPGQGLRLIYYSQIVNDFQKGDIAEGYSVSREKKESFPLTVTSAQKNPTAFYLCASRPGRWGYTFGSGTRLTVV.

This clone counts as large by frequency. V is TRBV4-1 and J is TRBJ1-5. The CDR3 runs 17 residues. The record lacks a DNA sequence. Germline-derived CDR1 and CDR2 are MGHRA and YSYEKL. CDR3: CASSQVDLGMSNQPQHF.

This clone is labeled medium-sized based on frequency. This rearrangement joins TRBV2 to TRBJ2-7; TCRdb names TRBD1, which stays unverified in the absence of DNA. CDR3 length equals 14 residues. No DNA is recorded. The V gene's germline CDR1 is SNHLY and CDR2 FYNNEI. The CDR3 reads CASSAQGYPYEQYF.

According to its frequency, this clone is medium-sized (0.01 to 0.1%). The rearrangement links TRBV15 to TRBJ2-1; with no DNA, the TCRdb D assignment of TRBD2 cannot be verified. The germline V gene encodes CDR1 LNHNV and CDR2 YYDKDF (reference sequence). The CDR3 extends over 14 amino acids. The entry carries no DNA sequence. This chain's CDR3 is CATSSNPLVDEQFF.

This clone ranks as medium-sized in terms of frequency. The gene calls are TRBV7-6 and TRBJ2-1; the TRBD2 assignment by TCRdb is unverifiable without DNA. The germline V gene encodes CDR1 SGHVS and CDR2 FNYEAQ. The CDR3 spans 15 residues. A DNA sequence was not provided. The CDR3 protein is CASSLVPGSYNEQFF.

By frequency, this clone is medium-sized (0.01 to 0.1%). This rearrangement joins TRBV7-8 to TRBJ1-2. CDR1 and CDR2 from the germline V gene are SGHVS and FQNEAQ. This CDR3 has 19 residues. Nucleotide data are not available. This chain's CDR3 is CASSPRSGVGRRGNYGYTF. Using reference TRBV7-8 and TRBJ1-2 for the parts outside the CDR3, the full variable domain is GAGVSQSPRYKVAKRGQDVALRCDPISGHVSLFWYQQALGQGPEFLTYFQNEAQLDKSGLPSDRFFAERPEGSVSTLKIQRTQQEDSAVYLCASSPRSGVGRRGNYGYTFGSGTRLTVV.

Its frequency marks this clone as medium-sized. The gene calls are TRBV5-6 and TRBJ2-3; no DNA is available, so the TRBD1 call from TCRdb remains unchecked. CDR3 size: 15 residues. Only the protein is available. Per germline, CDR1 SGHDT and CDR2 YYEEEE. CDR3 amino acids: CASSRMGTGVDTQYF. Full variable domain (remainder filled in from reference TRBV5-6 and TRBJ2-3): DAGVTQSPTHLIKTRGQQVTLRCSPKSGHDTVSWYQQALGQGPQFIFQYYEEEERQRGNFPDRFSGHQFPNYSSELNVNALLLGDSALYLCASSRMGTGVDTQYFGPGTRLTVL.

By frequency, this clone registers medium-sized. CDR3: CASSLRQGGAVQKLFF. The chain carries TRBV7-2 and TRBJ1-4. This CDR3 is built from 16 residues. No nucleotide data were recorded. Looked up from germline, CDR1 is SGHTA and CDR2 is FQGNSA.

This clone ranks as medium-sized in terms of frequency. The CDR3 spells CASSEAGEGGYTF. The chain carries TRBV2 and TRBJ1-2. CDR3 size: 13 residues. The DNA is not on file. Germline CDR1 reads SNHLY; CDR2 reads FYNNEI.

This clone is deemed medium-sized by its frequency. The chain is built from TRBV7-8 and TRBJ1-1; TCRdb returns TRBD1, unconfirmable since there is no DNA. Per the germline V gene, CDR1 is SGHVS and CDR2 is FQNEAQ. The CDR3 extends over 11 amino acids. No DNA has been recorded. This chain's CDR3 is CASSLGDRAFF.

In terms of frequency, this clone is medium-sized. V and J are TRBV5-6 and TRBJ1-2; absent DNA, TCRdb's TRBD1 call cannot be checked. Per the germline V gene, CDR1 is SGHDT and CDR2 is YYEEEE. The CDR3 runs 12 residues. DNA was not recorded. This chain's CDR3 is CASSHGTVNHTF.

This clone shows up as medium-sized by frequency. This chain uses TRBV6-1 with TRBJ2-7; absent DNA, TCRdb's TRBD2 call cannot be checked. The germline V gene encodes CDR1 MNHNS and CDR2 SASEGT. The CDR3 runs to 12 residues. Nucleotide data are not available. The CDR3 protein is CASSLDYYEQYF.

This clone counts as medium-sized by frequency. V is TRBV19 and J is TRBJ2-1; TCRdb outputs TRBD2, but without DNA this stays unchecked. This CDR3 comprises 16 residues. Only the protein is on record. CDR1 and CDR2 (germline): LNHDA, SQIVND (reference sequence). The CDR3 reads CASSIRTSGIFNEQFF.

In terms of frequency, this clone is medium-sized. The chain carries TRBV5-6 and TRBJ1-6; the TCRdb D gene call, TRBD1, has no DNA to confirm it. The CDR3 is 11 residues long. A DNA sequence was not provided. Looked up from germline, CDR1 is SGHDT and CDR2 is YYEEEE. The CDR3 spells CASSRGSPLHF.

This clone is called medium-sized based on its frequency. The chain joins TRBV5-5 to TRBJ2-1; TCRdb outputs TRBD2, but without DNA this stays unchecked. CDR1 is SGHKS, CDR2 YYEKEE, per germline (reference sequence). This CDR3 has 15 residues. DNA is not on record. The CDR3 reads CASSLGLAGANEQFF.